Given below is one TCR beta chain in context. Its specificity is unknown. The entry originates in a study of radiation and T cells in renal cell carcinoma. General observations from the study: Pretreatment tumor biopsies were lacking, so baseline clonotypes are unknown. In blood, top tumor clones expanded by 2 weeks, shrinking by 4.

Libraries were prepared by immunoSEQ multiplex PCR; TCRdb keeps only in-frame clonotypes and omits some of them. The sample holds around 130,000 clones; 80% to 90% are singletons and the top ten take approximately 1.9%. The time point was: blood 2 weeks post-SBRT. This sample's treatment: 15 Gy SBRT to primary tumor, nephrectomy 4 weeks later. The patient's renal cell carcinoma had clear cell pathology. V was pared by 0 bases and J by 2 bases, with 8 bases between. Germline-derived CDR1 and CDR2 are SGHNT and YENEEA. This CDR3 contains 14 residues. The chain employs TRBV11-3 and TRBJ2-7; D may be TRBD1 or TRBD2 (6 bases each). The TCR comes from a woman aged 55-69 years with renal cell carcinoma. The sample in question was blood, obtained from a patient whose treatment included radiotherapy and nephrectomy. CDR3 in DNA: TGTGCCAGCAGCTTAGAGGGGGGCGCCTACGAGCAGTACTTC. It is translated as CASSLEGGAYEQYF.